One sample yielded the 17 T cell receptor beta chains listed below, sequenced in a study of T cells in localized non-small cell lung cancer. The table came from immunoSEQ multiplex PCR; TCRdb's copy has only in-frame clones and leaves some out. The repertoire includes approximately 81,000 clones, approximately 90% of them detected once, and approximately 22% sits in the top ten. Sample: peripheral blood, taken before any cancer treatment. These receptor sequences come from a woman aged 35 to 75 with stage I squamous cell lung carcinoma.

The genes are TRBV30 and TRBJ1-1; no reliable D call. V shed 0 bases and J shed 1 base, with 6 bases lying between them. The CDR3 runs to 13 residues. The germline V gene has CDR1 GTSNPN and CDR2 SVGIG (reference sequence). In DNA form, the CDR3 reads TGTGCCTGGAGTGTAAACAGGAACACTGAAGCTTTCTTT. Translated, it gives CAWSVNRNTEAFF. Based on the CDR3 plus reference TRBV30 and TRBJ1-1, the full variable domain is SQTIHQWPATLVQPVGSPLSLECTVEGTSNPNLYWYRQAAGRGLQLLFYSVGIGQISSEVPQNLSASRPQDRQFILSSKKLLLSDSGFYLCAWSVNRNTEAFFGQGTRLTVV.

This clone appeared a single time. The chain recombines TRBV4-1 with TRBJ1-2, with 11 bases aligning to TRBD1. This CDR3 has 15 amino acids. Looked up from germline, CDR1 is MGHRA and CDR2 is YSYEKL. Unmatched junction bases numbered 6, after V lost 4 bases and J lost 5 bases. The CDR3 bases are TGCGCCAGCAGCCCTCGGACAGGGGGCAGATATGGCTACACCTTC. It yields the protein CASSPRTGGRYGYTF.

The chain employs TRBV19 and TRBJ2-5, with 8 nucleotides matching TRBD1. Germline CDR1 is LNHDA and CDR2 is SQIVND (reference sequence). The CDR3 is 15 residues long. Trimming cost V 3 bases and J 5 bases; bases outside gene matches: 8. The DNA for the CDR3 is TGTGCCAGTAGTATGAGGCAGGGGGCCAGTGAGACCCAGTACTTC. It translates to CASSMRQGASETQYF.

J is TRBJ1-5 and V is TRBV5-6; D gene ambiguous. The CDR3 consists of 14 residues. The germline V gene has CDR1 SGHDT and CDR2 YYEEEE. Trimming removed 0 bases at V and 3 bases at J, with 7 bases between. CDR3 amino acids: CASSLGLDNQPQHF. The CDR3 DNA reads TGTGCCAGCAGCTTGGGACTAGACAATCAGCCCCAGCATTTT.

The chain carries TRBV27 and TRBJ2-7, with D tentatively TRBD1 (5 bases). V was cut by 2 bases and J by 0 bases, with 8 bases left in between. The V gene's germline CDR1 is MNHEY and CDR2 SMNVEV (reference sequence). This CDR3 contains 14 residues. The CDR3 nucleotides read TGTGCCAGCAGTTTAGGGGCAGCCTCCTACGAGCAGTACTTC. As protein: CASSLGAASYEQYF.

This clone was seen just once. The chain joins TRBV6-1 to TRBJ2-5; D not resolved. V lost 1 base, J lost 0 bases, and 9 bases lay in between. CDR1 MNHNS and CDR2 SASEGT come from the germline V gene. This CDR3 region has 15 residues. CDR3 in amino acids: CASSEVQINQETQYF. The CDR3 DNA sequence: TGTGCCAGCAGTGAAGTACAGATTAACCAAGAGACCCAGTACTTC.

The chain couples TRBV30 to TRBJ1-5; D unresolved. The CDR3 covers 13 residues. Germline CDR1 reads GTSNPN; CDR2 reads SVGIG (reference sequence). V lost 0 bases, J lost 5 bases, and 8 bases lay in between. CDR3 bases: TGTGCCTGGAGTGTAGACTGGGATCAGCCCCAGCATTTT. It specifies CAWSVDWDQPQHF.

This sequence joins TRBV29-1 and TRBJ1-2, with TRBD1 as a possible D gene (5 bases). The CDR3 sequence is 16 residues long. CDR1 is SQVTM, CDR2 ANQGSEA, per germline. V shed 4 bases and J shed 0 bases, with 18 bases lying between them. The CDR3 region is CSVGSGHKYPNYGYTF. CDR3 in DNA: TGCAGCGTTGGGTCTGGACACAAATACCCTAACTATGGCTACACCTTC. Using reference TRBV29-1 and TRBJ1-2 for the parts outside the CDR3, the full variable domain is SAVISQKPSRDICQRGTSLTIQCQVDSQVTMMFWYRQQPGQSLTLIATANQGSEATYESGFVIDKFPISRPNLTFSTLTVSNMSPEDSSIYLCSVGSGHKYPNYGYTFGSGTRLTVV.

CDR3 DNA sequence: TGTGCCTGGAGTGTCCCTCCGGGCCCCCGGAACACTGAAGCTTTCTTT. It specifies CAWSVPPGPRNTEAFF. V gene TRBV30 combines with J gene TRBJ1-1; D call uncertain. Germline CDR1 is GTSNPN and CDR2 is SVGIG (reference sequence). With 0 bases removed from V and 1 base from J, the gap between germline ends came to 15 bases. This CDR3 has 16 amino acids.

This clone was detected only a few times. The V and J genes are TRBV5-1 and TRBJ2-1; maybe TRBD2 (7 bases). Germline V gives CDR1 SGHRS, CDR2 YFSETQ. V was cut by 1 base and J by 8 bases, with 19 bases left in between. This CDR3 has 16 residues. The CDR3 nucleotides read TGCGCCAGCAGCTTGAATGCGGGGGCGGTCGGGGATGAGCAGTTCTTC. This sequence encodes CASSLNAGAVGDEQFF.

This clone has only a few counts. The chain carries TRBV29-1 and TRBJ2-7, with no clear D. CDR1 is SQVTM, CDR2 ANQGSEA, per germline. Trimming took 6 bases from V and 7 from J, leaving 13 bases between them. The CDR3 sequence is 11 residues long. The CDR3 DNA reads as TGCAGCGTAACAAATCCGAGAGAGCAGTACTTC. Translation gives CSVTNPREQYF.

The V and J genes are TRBV10-3 and TRBJ2-1; 9 bases fit TRBD2. The germline V gene encodes CDR1 ENHRY and CDR2 SYGVKD. V gave up 0 bases and J gave up 6 bases; unmatched junction bases: 0. CDR3 length equals 14 residues. The CDR3 region has the DNA TGTGCCATCAGTGAGTCGCGGGGGGGCAATGAGCAGTTCTTC. Translation gives CAISESRGGNEQFF.

The chain has TRBV14 and TRBJ2-7, with D perhaps TRBD2 (5 bases). V gave up 2 bases and J gave up 5 bases, with 7 bases separating them. CDR1 and CDR2 from the germline V gene are SGHDN and FVKESK. The CDR3 loop spans 12 amino acids. Here the CDR3 reads CASSQIGDEQYF. The CDR3 DNA is TGTGCCAGCAGCCAAATCGGGGACGAGCAGTACTTC.

The chain employs TRBV12-1 and TRBJ2-5; no DNA check was done on the table's D call, TRBD2. TRBV12-1 represents a pseudogene. The CDR3 sequence is 14 residues long. The CDR3: CASSPSGGRETQYF. The DNA of the CDR3 is TGTGCCAGCAGCCCCTCCGGGGGGAGAGAGACCCAGTACTTC.

The table lists this clone with a few counts. The V call is TRBV5-6, the J call TRBJ2-1; D is undetermined. The CDR3 is 16 residues long. Germline lookup yields CDR1 SGHDT and CDR2 YYEEEE. V lost 3 bases to trimming and J lost 2 bases, with 15 bases between them. CDR3 sequence (DNA): TGTGCCAGCAGCTATAACCAGGTTACTACCTACAATGAGCAGTTCTTC. Translation gives CASSYNQVTTYNEQFF. Full variable domain (missing parts from reference TRBV5-6 and TRBJ2-1): DAGVTQSPTHLIKTRGQQVTLRCSPKSGHDTVSWYQQALGQGPQFIFQYYEEEERQRGNFPDRFSGHQFPNYSSELNVNALLLGDSALYLCASSYNQVTTYNEQFFGPGTRLTVL.

The chain carries TRBV30 and TRBJ1-5, with 7 positions matching TRBD1. CDR3 size: 15 residues. The V gene's germline CDR1 is GTSNPN and CDR2 SVGIG (reference sequence). After removal of 5 bases from V and 4 bases from J, the junction contained 11 bases not matched to a gene. The chain's CDR3 is CAWSTRQGSNQPQHF. The CDR3 nucleotides read TGTGCCTGGTCCACCAGACAGGGTAGTAATCAGCCCCAGCATTTT.

V gene TRBV7-9 combines with J gene TRBJ2-7; tentative D call: TRBD2 (5 bases). Germline assignment: CDR1 SEHNR and CDR2 FQNEAQ (reference sequence). Trimming shortened V by 1 base and J by 0 bases, and 13 bases separated the two germline ends. The CDR3 covers 16 residues. The CDR3 DNA is TGTGCCAGCAGCTTAGTGCCAGGCCGGGGCTCCTACGAGCAGTACTTC. Its protein is CASSLVPGRGSYEQYF.